Listed here are 8 T cell receptor beta chains from one sample, sequenced in a study of prognosis after radiotherapy for stage I lung cancer. Genomic DNA yielded TCR beta CDR3, amplified by two-round multiplex PCR. First-round PCR, the initial amplification, used primers specific to each TRBV and TRBJ gene. MiXCR, run by TCRdb on the multiplex PCR reads, gives a single entry per CDR3 protein. The profile shows some 38,000 distinct CDR3 sequences, roughly a quarter of them singletons. The sequenced sample was PBMCs, obtained before or after stereotactic body radiation therapy (not recorded which). The receptor source for this set is a donor aged 50 or older with non-small cell lung cancer.

This clonotype has at least ten counts. This chain links TRBV7-2 with TRBJ1-2; TRBD1 might be the D (6 bases). Germline V lookup: CDR1 SGHTA, CDR2 FQGNSA. V lost 1 base and J 5 bases, leaving 8 bases between the germline ends. The CDR3 covers 13 residues. In DNA, the CDR3 is TGTGCCAGCAGCTTAGGGGGGACATATGGCTACACCTTC. Amino acid sequence: CASSLGGTYGYTF.

This clonotype has at least ten counts. V usage is TRBV10-3 and J usage is TRBJ1-2; tentative D call: TRBD1 (5 bases). The V and J ends lost 11 bases and 8 bases respectively, with 18 bases between them. CDR1 ENHRY and CDR2 SYGVKD come from the germline V gene. This CDR3 region has 12 residues. CDR3 sequence (DNA): TGTGCCTCGCAGGAGGGACGGAGCGGCTACACCTTC. It specifies CASQEGRSGYTF.

This clonotype was detected ten times or more. The chain joins TRBV6-1 to TRBJ2-7, with 12 nucleotides matching TRBD1. This CDR3 has 18 residues. The germline V gene has CDR1 MNHNS and CDR2 SASEGT. Unmatched junction bases numbered 19, after V lost 6 bases and J lost 7 bases. The CDR3 nucleotides are TGTGCCAGCAGCCAACCATACCGTTCGGGACAGGGGGCTAGTGAGCAGTACTTC. As protein: CASSQPYRSGQGASEQYF.

About this clonotype: A far larger clone is only one base removed, so a read error is likely. This chain uses TRBV6-4 with TRBJ2-3; possibly TRBD1 or TRBD2 for D (7 bases each). The germline CDR1 and CDR2 sequences are MRHNA and SNTAGT. V lost 4 bases, J lost 4 bases, and 15 bases lay in between. CDR3 length: 15 residues. The CDR3 loop is CASSVVRGRADTQYF. CDR3 DNA: TGTGCCAGCAGTGTCGTCAGGGGGAGGGCAGATACGCAGTATTTT.

This clonotype was recorded at least ten times. The J gene is TRBJ2-7, the V gene TRBV10-3, with 10 nucleotides matching TRBD1. V lost 6 bases, J lost 6 bases, and 8 bases stayed unmatched. CDR1 is ENHRY, CDR2 SYGVKD, per germline. The CDR3 spans 14 residues. Written as DNA, the CDR3 is TGTGCCATCAGCGGGGACAGGGGTAACATCGAGCAGTACTTC. This encodes CAISGDRGNIEQYF.

This clonotype came up many times. The V and J genes are TRBV7-3 and TRBJ1-1, with 7 bases fitting TRBD1. Per the germline V gene, CDR1 is SGHTA and CDR2 is FQGTGA. The CDR3 sequence is 15 residues long. Trimming at V came to 5 bases and at J to 2 bases, leaving 8 bases not matched to a gene. CDR3 sequence: CASSPGGTVNTEAFF. The CDR3 coding sequence is TGTGCCAGCAGCCCCGGGGGGACAGTAAACACTGAAGCTTTCTTT.

The chain links TRBV5-1 to TRBJ1-2; D is unclear. With 0 bases removed from V and 10 bases from J, the gap between germline ends came to 13 bases. CDR1 is SGHRS and CDR2 is YFSETQ in the germline V gene. This CDR3 spans 13 amino acids. The DNA of the CDR3 is TGCGCCAGCAGCTTGGACGAAAACTATTTCTACACCTTC. It yields the protein CASSLDENYFYTF. The full variable domain, its missing parts supplied by reference TRBV5-1 and TRBJ1-2, is KAGVTQTPRYLIKTRGQQVTLSCSPISGHRSVSWYQQTPGQGLQFLFEYFSETQRNKGNFPGRFSGRQFSNSRSEMNVSTLELGDSALYLCASSLDENYFYTFGSGTRLTVV.

This clonotype was counted ten times or more. V gene TRBV11-3 combines with J gene TRBJ2-7, with 12 bases aligning to TRBD2. CDR3 length: 15 residues. Germline V gene lookup returns CDR1 SGHNT and CDR2 YENEEA. Germline trimming cut 5 bases from V and 5 bases from J; bases unmatched to any gene: 7. In nucleotides, the CDR3 is TGTGCCAGCAGCCCCGGACTAGCGGGAATCGACGAGCAGTACTTC. Translated: CASSPGLAGIDEQYF.